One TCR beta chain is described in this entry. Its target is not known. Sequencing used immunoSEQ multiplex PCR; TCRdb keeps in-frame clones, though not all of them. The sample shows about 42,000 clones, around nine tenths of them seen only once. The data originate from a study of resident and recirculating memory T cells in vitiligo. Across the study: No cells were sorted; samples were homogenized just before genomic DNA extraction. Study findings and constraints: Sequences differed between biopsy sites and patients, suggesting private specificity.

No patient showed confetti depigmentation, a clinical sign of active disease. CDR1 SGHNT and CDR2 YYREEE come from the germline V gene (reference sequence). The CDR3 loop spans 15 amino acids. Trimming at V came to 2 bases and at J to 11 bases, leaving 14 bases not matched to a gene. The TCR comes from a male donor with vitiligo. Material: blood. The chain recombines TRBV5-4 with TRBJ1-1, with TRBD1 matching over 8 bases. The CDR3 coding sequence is TGTGCCAGCAGCTTAGAGAACAGGGGGGGGGCTGGGGCTTTCTTT. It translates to CASSLENRGGAGAFF.